This is a list of T cell receptor beta chains from one sample in a study of cytomegalovirus exposure and HLA in healthy donors. Using immunoSEQ multiplex PCR, the repertoire was profiled, and TCRdb retains in-frame clones only, with some absent. The table includes about 180,000 clones, about 82% detected once. Sequenced material: PBMCs. These receptors came from a man aged 18 to 29 in good health and CMV-seronegative. The CDR3 runs from the conserved cysteine through the conserved F or W. A D gene is named only where the DNA matches it firmly. The size field is filled for only some rows; it gives once, few, many or a size class.

V	D	size	J	DNA	CDR3
TRBV25-1	NA	NA	TRBJ1-4	TGTGCCAGCAGTGAAGAGGGGACTCCTCGCGAAAAACTGTTTTTT	CASSEEGTPREKLFF
TRBV9	NA	NA	TRBJ2-5	TGTGCCAGCAGCGTAGGGGAGGGGGGGCAGGAGGAGACCCAGTACTTC	CASSVGEGGQEETQYF
TRBV7-9	TRBD1	once	TRBJ2-7	TGTGCCAGCAGCTCCGGGACAGGGTGGCGAAACGAGCAGTACTTC	CASSSGTGWRNEQYF
TRBV28	TRBD1	NA	TRBJ2-7	TGTGCCAGTGCGACAGGGACCGAGCAGTACTTC	CASATGTEQYF
TRBV30	NA	NA	TRBJ2-4	TGTGCCTGGAGTGGGGCGGGAATAAGGTCGGCCATTCAGTACTTC	CAWSGAGIRSAIQYF
TRBV6-5	TRBD2	NA	TRBJ2-2	TGTGCCAGCAGTTACGCTAGCGGGAGCAGAACCGGGGAGCTGTTTTTT	CASSYASGSRTGELFF
TRBV2	TRBD1	NA	TRBJ1-1	TGTGCCAGCATCCAGGACAGGGGGGGCGCGTGGGCTTTCTTT	CASIQDRGGAWAFF
TRBV7-9	NA	NA	TRBJ1-4	TGTGCCAGCAGCGCAGGCGCGACTAATGAAAAACTGTTTTTT	CASSAGATNEKLFF
TRBV7-3	NA	NA	TRBJ2-3	TGTGCCAGCAGTCGCTCGGGGGGCACAGATACGCAGTATTTT	CASSRSGGTDTQYF
TRBV10-3	NA	NA	TRBJ1-2	TGTGCCATCAGTGCCCAAATGACAGGAGTTCCTAACTATGGCTACACCTTC	CAISAQMTGVPNYGYTF
TRBV30	TRBD2	NA	TRBJ2-7	TGTGCCTGGAATCCTACTAGCGGGCGATACGAGCAGTACTTC	CAWNPTSGRYEQYF
TRBV2	TRBD1	NA	TRBJ1-2	TGTGCCAGCAGTGAAACAGGGGTGACGGCTGGCTACACCTTC	CASSETGVTAGYTF
TRBV21-1	NA	NA	TRBJ1-1	TGTGCCATCTTGTTTAGACAGGGAGCTGAAGCTTTCTTT	CAILFRQGAEAFF
TRBV30	NA	NA	TRBJ2-5	TGTGCCTGGAGTAGGGGCAGGGGCCAAGAGACCCAGTACTTC	CAWSRGRGQETQYF
TRBV6-6	TRBD2	NA	TRBJ2-2	TGTGCCAGCACCCCGCCCGGGGGAGGGACCGGGGAGCTGTTTTTT	CASTPPGGGTGELFF
TRBV19	TRBD2	NA	TRBJ2-3	TGTGCCAGTACCGACGGGCCTGGGCGGGAGTCGGCAGATACGCAGTATTTT	CASTDGPGRESADTQYF
TRBV7-9	TRBD2	NA	TRBJ2-7	TGTGCCAGCAGCTTAAGGGGAGGGGGGACTAGCGGGAGTACCTACGAGCAGTACTTC	CASSLRGGGTSGSTYEQYF
TRBV18	TRBD1	NA	TRBJ2-7	TGTGCCAGCTCATCGGACAGGGGGCGCGAGCAGTACTTC	CASSSDRGREQYF
TRBV18	TRBD2	NA	TRBJ2-3	TGTGCCAGCTCCCCCAGCGGGAGGGCCTCGGATACGCAGTATTTT	CASSPSGRASDTQYF
TRBV6-1	NA	NA	TRBJ2-7	TGTGCCAGCAGTGAAGCGGGTAGCAGCTCCTACGAGCAGTACTTC	CASSEAGSSSYEQYF
TRBV7-9	TRBD1	few	TRBJ2-7	TGTGCCAGCAGCTTCGACCGACGAAGGACAGGGGGTGTTGGAGAGCAGTACTTC	CASSFDRRRTGGVGEQYF
TRBV7-3	TRBD1	few	TRBJ2-3	TGTGCCAGCAGCTTAGCAGGGGGCAAGGATACGCAGTATTTT	CASSLAGGKDTQYF
TRBV19	NA	NA	TRBJ2-7	TGTGCCAGTAGTATAATGGGGGGAGCGGTCTACGAGCAGTACTTC	CASSIMGGAVYEQYF
TRBV5-1	NA	once	TRBJ2-1	TGCGCCAGCAGCTTGGCCGGGAATGAGCAGTTCTTC	CASSLAGNEQFF
TRBV6-5	TRBD2	NA	TRBJ2-1	TGTGCCAGCAGCCCCCCTAGCGGGGGTCTTGAGCAGTTCTTC	CASSPPSGGLEQFF